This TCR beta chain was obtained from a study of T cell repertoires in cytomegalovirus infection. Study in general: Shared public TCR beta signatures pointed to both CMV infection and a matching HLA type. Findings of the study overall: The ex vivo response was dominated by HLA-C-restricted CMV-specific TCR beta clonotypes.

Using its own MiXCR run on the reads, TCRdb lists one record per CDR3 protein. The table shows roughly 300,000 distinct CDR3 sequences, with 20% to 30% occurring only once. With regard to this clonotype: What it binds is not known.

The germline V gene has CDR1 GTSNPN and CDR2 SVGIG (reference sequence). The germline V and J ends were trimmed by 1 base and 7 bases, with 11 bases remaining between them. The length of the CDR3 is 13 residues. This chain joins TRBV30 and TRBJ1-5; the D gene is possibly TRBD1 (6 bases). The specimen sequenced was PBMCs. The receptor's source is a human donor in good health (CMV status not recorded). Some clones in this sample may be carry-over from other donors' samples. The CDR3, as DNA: TGTGCCTGGAGTGGAGGGGGAGGACAGCCCCAGCATTTT. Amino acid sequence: CAWSGGGGQPQHF.